A selection of T cell receptor beta chains follows, all from one sample in a study of shared clonotypes between healthy human individuals. TCRdb's copy holds only in-frame clones and misses some; the assay was immunoSEQ multiplex PCR. Of around 700,000 clones listed, around 74% were seen once; the top ten hold about 1.7%. Input material: memory CD4+ T cells sorted from blood. The origin of the receptors is a woman aged 25 to 39 in good health. Each CDR3 is given with its conserved first and last residue.

v_call cdr3_length cdr3_aa
TRBV6-1 15 CASYSTGGGNQPQHF
TRBV11-1 13 CASSTQRDTEAFF
TRBV7-3 16 CASSAKGLARGYEQFF
TRBV19 14 CASSIHGINYGYTF
TRBV29-1 16 CSVGGSGGVGWETQYF
TRBV11-2 17 CASSLGFRSGRNPRGYF
TRBV11-2 17 CASSGTGGAYTYTEAFF
TRBV5-4 13 CASSLVGAYGYTF
TRBV28 15 CAVKPGQSGANVLTF
TRBV6-1 14 CASMFGISTDTQYF
TRBV6-5 14 CASQTDRVAGELFF
TRBV27 12 CASRGQYYGYTF
TRBV27 17 CASSPWGPSSGANVLTF
TRBV11-3 14 CAVRASGRLETQYF
TRBV28 15 CASSLFARVVRGYTF
TRBV4-2 14 CASSQGQLNEKLFF
TRBV4-2 16 CASSQSLSLGAGEQYF
TRBV4-1 22 CASSQDSGLPGLYKRDTDTQYF
TRBV5-1 16 CASSLELNQKNNEQFF
TRBV19 15 CASSFSRDLTSGQYF
TRBV6-1 13 CASLGQGDNEQFF
TRBV29-1 12 CSVRGGPYEQYF
TRBV5-4 12 CATLGAGDTQYF
TRBV27 15 CASSPRRAGANVLTF
TRBV7-7 15 CASSSLAGVLREQYF
TRBV18 15 CASSTGLTVNTEAFF
TRBV2 15 CASRGVGQGQETQYF
TRBV5-1 17 CASSTTGTSGRGNEQFF
TRBV11-2 14 CASSLWGLGTEAFF
TRBV30 14 CAWSLGRVVYEQYF
TRBV23-1 16 CASSQSGDWAKETQYF
TRBV27 15 CASSPLAGMNTEAFF
TRBV20-1 11 CSARYGYEQYF
TRBV21-1 11 CASSKGQPQHF
TRBV5-1 15 CASSYRGPMNTEAFF
TRBV7-9 14 CASSLAGNTGELFF
TRBV27 15 CASSFRGGGVYGYTF
TRBV28 14 CASRGLEKSYEQYF